Listed below are T cell receptor beta chains from one sample, sequenced in a study of OX40 agonist ivuxolimab in advanced cancers. Profiled with immunoSEQ multiplex PCR; TCRdb holds only in-frame clones, not every one. The table shows about 51,000 clones, with roughly 84% occurring only once. The source was CD4+ or CD8+ T cells sorted from blood, collected in a trial of the OX40 agonist ivuxolimab. The receptors were gathered from an adult with an advanced solid tumor such as melanoma, head and neck, liver or kidney cancer. CDR3s include the opening cysteine and the closing phenylalanine or tryptophan. D genes are given only for firm matches. Clone size, where shown, is once, few, many, or a class for clones that have expanded.

cdr3_nt,cdr3_aa,clone_size,j_call,d_call,v_call
TGTGCCAGCAGTGAATCAACAGTCTCTGGAAACACCATATATTTT,CASSESTVSGNTIYF,-,TRBJ1-3,-,TRBV2
TGTGCCAGCAGAACCGTTAGGGGGTACGATCAGCCCCAGCATTTT,CASRTVRGYDQPQHF,few,TRBJ1-5,-,TRBV2
TGTGCCAGCAGCAGGGTGAAGGGTTTCGGGGAGCTGTTTTTT,CASSRVKGFGELFF,-,TRBJ2-2,-,TRBV21-1
TGTGCCAGCAGTGGGGGATTCGGTATGGGAACTGAAGCTTTCTTT,CASSGGFGMGTEAFF,-,TRBJ1-1,-,TRBV6-6
TGTGCCAGCAGCGCAACTAGCGGGGGGGCAGCTGAGCAGTTCTTC,CASSATSGGAAEQFF,-,TRBJ2-1,TRBD2,TRBV7-3
TGTGCCAGCAGCCCCCCGGGACAGGGCGGGACTGAAGCTTTCTTT,CASSPPGQGGTEAFF,-,TRBJ1-1,TRBD1,TRBV5-4
TGTGCCACCGGAGCGGGGGACAGGCCATCCTACGAGCAGTACTTC,CATGAGDRPSYEQYF,-,TRBJ2-7,-,TRBV10-3
TGTGCCAGCAGCCCGGACAGCAACACTGAAGCTTTCTTT,CASSPDSNTEAFF,-,TRBJ1-1,-,TRBV7-9
TGTGCCAGCAGCCAAGAGGTGGGCCCCTGGGGGGAGCAGTACTTC,CASSQEVGPWGEQYF,once,TRBJ2-7,-,TRBV14
TGTGCCAGCACCCCCTGGGACGCCTACGAGCAGTACTTC,CASTPWDAYEQYF,-,TRBJ2-7,-,TRBV2
TGTGCCAGCAGCCGGGACAGGCACTACCGCTACACCTTC,CASSRDRHYRYTF,-,TRBJ1-2,TRBD1,TRBV6-1
TGTGCCAGCAGCTTAACGTCCTATAATTCACCCCTCCACTTT,CASSLTSYNSPLHF,few,TRBJ1-6,-,TRBV7-2
TGTGCCAGCAGCGTAGCCCTCCTCCGGGCTGCCACCGGGGAGCTGTTTTTT,CASSVALLRAATGELFF,-,TRBJ2-2,-,TRBV9
TGTGCCAGCAGCCTTCCGGGGGGCATGGAGACCCAGTACTTC,CASSLPGGMETQYF,-,TRBJ2-5,-,TRBV6-1
TGCGCCAGCAGCTTGGGGGGCGGCCCGAACACTGAAGCTTTCTTT,CASSLGGGPNTEAFF,-,TRBJ1-1,-,TRBV5-1
TGTGCCAGCACCCGGGACAGTAACCAAGAGACCCAGTACTTC,CASTRDSNQETQYF,-,TRBJ2-5,TRBD1,TRBV6-5
TGTGCCACCAGCGAGACTGACACCGGGGAGCTGTTTTTT,CATSETDTGELFF,-,TRBJ2-2,-,TRBV15
TGTGCCAGCAGCTCGGGGAATAATTCACCCCTCCACTTT,CASSSGNNSPLHF,-,TRBJ1-6,-,TRBV7-2
TGTGCCAGCAGCGAGAACTTCGGGGGGGAGAGCACAGATACGCAGTATTTT,CASSENFGGESTDTQYF,-,TRBJ2-3,TRBD2,TRBV9
TGTGCCAGCAGCCTTAGCGGGACCTACGAGCAGTACTTC,CASSLSGTYEQYF,-,TRBJ2-7,TRBD2,TRBV5-4
TGTGCCAGCTCACCTCAGGGGCTAGCGAGGGAGACCCAGTACTTC,CASSPQGLARETQYF,-,TRBJ2-5,-,TRBV18
TGCGCCAGCAGCCCCGGGGACAGATATGGCTACACCTTC,CASSPGDRYGYTF,-,TRBJ1-2,TRBD1,TRBV4-1
TGTGCCAGCAGCAACCGACTAGCCGGGGTGACAGATACGCAGTATTTT,CASSNRLAGVTDTQYF,-,TRBJ2-3,TRBD2,TRBV7-2
TGTGCCAGCAGTACCAGTGGGGGGGATCAGCCCCAGCATTTT,CASSTSGGDQPQHF,-,TRBJ1-5,-,TRBV6-1
TGTGCCAGCAGCTTAGTTCTTGCTAACTATGGCTACACCTTC,CASSLVLANYGYTF,-,TRBJ1-2,-,TRBV7-9
TGTGCCAGCAGCTTAGCTGGGGTTAGGAATCAGCCCCAGCATTTT,CASSLAGVRNQPQHF,-,TRBJ1-5,-,TRBV7-8
TGTGCCAGCAGCCGCCTCCTTCGGCGGGCACAAGAGACCCAGTACTTC,CASSRLLRRAQETQYF,-,TRBJ2-5,-,TRBV5-6
TGTGCCAGCAGCTCCCAGCGAGATACGCAGTATTTT,CASSSQRDTQYF,-,TRBJ2-3,-,TRBV7-9
TGTGCCAGCAGCCTCCGACAGGGACGGAGCTACGAGCAGTACTTC,CASSLRQGRSYEQYF,-,TRBJ2-7,TRBD1,TRBV14